The 9 T cell receptor beta chains reported below all come from one sample, sequenced in a study of T cells in Graves' hyperthyroidism and ophthalmopathy. From RNA transcripts, TCR beta CDR3 regions were amplified. Initially, a first-round RT-PCR of the TCR CDR3 employed the HTBI primer set. TCRdb re-analysed the multiplex PCR reads in MiXCR, keeping a single row per CDR3 protein. Of around 260,000 distinct CDR3 sequences listed, about 25% are singletons. Sequencing was performed on blood. All receptors come from a man in his forties with Graves' hyperthyroidism that later progressed to Graves' ophthalmopathy.

This clonotype was recorded at least ten times. The chain has TRBV20-1 and TRBJ2-5; no clear D gene. The CDR3 sequence is 15 residues long. V was pared by 5 bases and J by 4 bases, with 20 bases between. Germline values: CDR1 DFQATT, CDR2 SNEGSKA (reference sequence). The CDR3: CSAPPGTRPGETQYF. The CDR3, as DNA: TGCAGTGCTCCGCCGGGTACCCGTCCTGGAGAGACCCAGTACTTC.

This clonotype was counted at least ten times. The rearrangement links TRBV29-1 to TRBJ2-7; TRBD2 aligns across 7 bases. The germline gives CDR1 SQVTM, CDR2 ANQGSEA. V was clipped by 5 bases and J by 6 bases; unmatched bases: 13. CDR3 length: 14 amino acids. The DNA for the CDR3 is TGCAGCGTTTCCTGGGGGGGAACAGGTTCCGAGCAGTACTTC. It codes for CSVSWGGTGSEQYF.

This clonotype was counted many times. This chain connects TRBV6-5 to TRBJ1-5; weak D call: TRBD1 (5 bases). V was shortened by 5 bases and J by 0 bases, with 17 bases between the two germline ends. CDR1 is MNHEY and CDR2 is SVGAGI in the germline V gene. The CDR3 extends over 17 amino acids. CDR3 amino acids: CASSPTVPPGSNQPQHF. CDR3 sequence (DNA): TGTGCCAGCAGTCCGACAGTCCCCCCTGGTAGCAATCAGCCCCAGCATTTT.

This clonotype was counted at least ten times. This chain links TRBV29-1 with TRBJ2-2; no definite D call. This CDR3 is 14 amino acids long. From germline, CDR1 is SQVTM and CDR2 ANQGSEA. The ends were cut back, 6 bases at V and 3 bases at J, with 14 bases in the middle. CDR3 DNA sequence: TGCAGCGTGGACCTCCTTGGGGACACCGGGGAGCTGTTTTTT. Translation: CSVDLLGDTGELFF.

This clonotype was seen a few times. The V call is TRBV28, the J call TRBJ2-4, with 7 bases that match TRBD2. The CDR3 is made up of 16 amino acids. Germline V gene lookup returns CDR1 MDHEN and CDR2 SYDVKM. Losses at the gene ends were 3 bases for V and 2 bases for J; bases not matched to a gene: 7. The CDR3 DNA reads TGTGCCAGCAGTTTTTTTTCCGGGGGGACCAAAAACATTCAGTACTTC. It encodes CASSFFSGGTKNIQYF.

This clonotype was detected a few times. This may come from a read error, since a much larger clone is one base off. V is TRBV30 and J is TRBJ2-7, with 13 positions matching TRBD2. This CDR3 contains 15 residues. Germline CDR1 reads GTSNPN; CDR2 reads SVGIG (reference sequence). In nucleotides, the CDR3 is TGTGCCTGGAGCCCGGGACTAGCGGGGTCCTACGAGCAGTGCTTC. Protein sequence: CAWSPGLAGSYEQCF. The variable domain in full, with the rest retrieved from reference TRBV30 and TRBJ2-7, is SQTIHQWPATLVQPVGSPLSLECTVEGTSNPNLYWYRQAAGRGLQLLFYSVGIGQISSEVPQNLSASRPQDRQFILSSKKLLLSDSGFYLCAWSPGLAGSYEQCFGPGTRLTVT.

A note on this clonotype: The junction and the germline gene differ at one end; a read error may be behind it. This rearrangement joins TRBV20-1 to TRBJ2-7; 8 bases match TRBD2. This CDR3 is 13 amino acids long. Germline assignment: CDR1 DFQATT and CDR2 SNEGSKA (reference sequence). In DNA, the CDR3 is TGCAGTGCTAGAGATCTAGCGGGCTACGAGCATTACTTC. This encodes CSARDLAGYEHYF.

This clonotype was counted many times. A junction boundary mismatches the germline segment, possibly from a read error. The chain combines TRBV6-5 with TRBJ2-5; TRBD2 might be the D (5 bases). CDR3 length equals 15 residues. The germline CDR1 and CDR2 sequences are MNHEY and SVGAGI. The CDR3 DNA reads TGTGCCAGCAGTTACCAATGGACTGTCAAAGAGACCCAGCACTTC. Protein: CASSYQWTVKETQHF.

This clonotype showed up many times. The genes are TRBV12-3 or TRBV12-4 and TRBJ1-1; D possibly corresponds to TRBD1 (5 bases). The CDR3 sequence is 11 residues long. V was pared by 3 bases and J by 10 bases, with 9 bases between. This CDR3 is CASSFGGVAFF. In DNA, the CDR3 is TGTGCCAGCAGTTTCGGGGGGGTAGCTTTCTTT.